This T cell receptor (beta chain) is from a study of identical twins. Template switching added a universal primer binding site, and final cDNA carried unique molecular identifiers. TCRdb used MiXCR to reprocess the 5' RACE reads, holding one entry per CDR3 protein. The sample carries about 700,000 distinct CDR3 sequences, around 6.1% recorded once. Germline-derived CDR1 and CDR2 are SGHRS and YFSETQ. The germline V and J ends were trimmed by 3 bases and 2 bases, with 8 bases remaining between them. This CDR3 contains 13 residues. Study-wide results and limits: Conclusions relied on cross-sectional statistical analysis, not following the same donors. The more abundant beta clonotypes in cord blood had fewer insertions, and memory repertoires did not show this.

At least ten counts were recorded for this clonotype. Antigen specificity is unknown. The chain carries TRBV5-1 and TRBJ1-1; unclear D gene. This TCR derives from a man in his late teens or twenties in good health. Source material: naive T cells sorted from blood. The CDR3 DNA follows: TGCGCCAGCAGCTGGCAGGTTAACACTGAAGCTTTCTTT. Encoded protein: CASSWQVNTEAFF. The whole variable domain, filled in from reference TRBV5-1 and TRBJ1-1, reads KAGVTQTPRYLIKTRGQQVTLSCSPISGHRSVSWYQQTPGQGLQFLFEYFSETQRNKGNFPGRFSGRQFSNSRSEMNVSTLELGDSALYLCASSWQVNTEAFFGQGTRLTVV.